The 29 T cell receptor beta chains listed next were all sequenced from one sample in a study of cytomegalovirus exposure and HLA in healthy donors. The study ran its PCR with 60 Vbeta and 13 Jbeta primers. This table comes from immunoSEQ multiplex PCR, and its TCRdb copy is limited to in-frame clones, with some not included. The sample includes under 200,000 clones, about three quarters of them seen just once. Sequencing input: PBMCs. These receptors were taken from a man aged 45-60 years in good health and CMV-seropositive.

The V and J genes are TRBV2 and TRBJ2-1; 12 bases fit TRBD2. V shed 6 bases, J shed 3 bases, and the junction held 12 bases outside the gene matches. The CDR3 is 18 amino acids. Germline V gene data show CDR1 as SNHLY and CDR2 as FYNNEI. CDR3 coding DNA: TGTGCCAGCAGCGAGACTAGCGGGGGCCCCACTATCTACAATGAGCAGTTCTTC. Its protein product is CASSETSGGPTIYNEQFF.

As DNA, the CDR3 is TGTGCCAGCAGTAAGGGTACAGGGATCCAAAACTATGGCTACACCTTC. Translating gives CASSKGTGIQNYGYTF. The chain has TRBV27 and TRBJ1-2; TRBD1 might be the D (6 bases). CDR1 and CDR2 (germline): MNHEY, SMNVEV (reference sequence). The ends were cut back, 5 bases at V and 2 bases at J, with 18 bases in the middle. The CDR3 loop spans 16 amino acids.

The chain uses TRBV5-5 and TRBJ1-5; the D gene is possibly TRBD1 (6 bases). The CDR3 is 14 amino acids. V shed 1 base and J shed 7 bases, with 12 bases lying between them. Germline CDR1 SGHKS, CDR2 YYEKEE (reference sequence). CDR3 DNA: TGTGCCAGCAGCTTGAGCAGGGGTGGACAGCCCCAGCATTTT. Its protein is CASSLSRGGQPQHF.

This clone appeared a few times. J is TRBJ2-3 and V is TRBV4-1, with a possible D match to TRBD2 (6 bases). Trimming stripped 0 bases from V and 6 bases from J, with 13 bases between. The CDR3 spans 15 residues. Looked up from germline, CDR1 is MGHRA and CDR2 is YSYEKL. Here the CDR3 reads CASSQEGRGGDTQYF. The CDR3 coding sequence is TGCGCCAGCAGCCAAGAGGGACGTGGAGGGGATACGCAGTATTTT.

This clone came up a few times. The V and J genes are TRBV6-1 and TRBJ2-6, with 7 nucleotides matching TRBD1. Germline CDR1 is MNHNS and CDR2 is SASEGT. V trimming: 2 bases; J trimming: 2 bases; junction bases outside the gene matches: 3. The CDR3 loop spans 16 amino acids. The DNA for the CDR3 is TGTGCCAGCAGTGAACTAACAGGGGCTGGGGCCAACGTCCTGACTTTC. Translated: CASSELTGAGANVLTF.

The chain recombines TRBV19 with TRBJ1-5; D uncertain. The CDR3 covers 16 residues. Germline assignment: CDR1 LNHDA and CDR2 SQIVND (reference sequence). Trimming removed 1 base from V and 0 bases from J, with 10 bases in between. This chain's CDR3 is CASSIVSGSSNQPQHF. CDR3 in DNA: TGTGCCAGTAGTATAGTTAGCGGCAGTAGCAATCAGCCCCAGCATTTT.

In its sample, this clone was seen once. DNA of the CDR3: TGCAGCGTTGTGGAGGGTCCTGGGGCCAACGTCCTGACTTTC. It is translated as CSVVEGPGANVLTF. The chain carries TRBV29-1 and TRBJ2-6; a weak D match, TRBD2 (6 bases). CDR1 is SQVTM, CDR2 ANQGSEA, per germline. The CDR3 runs to 14 residues. V was cut by 4 bases and J by 2 bases, with 9 bases left in between.

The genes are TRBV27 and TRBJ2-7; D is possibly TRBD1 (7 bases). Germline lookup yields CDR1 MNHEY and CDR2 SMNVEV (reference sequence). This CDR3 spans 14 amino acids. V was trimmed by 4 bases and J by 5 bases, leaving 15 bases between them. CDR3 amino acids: CASSSRDSKNEQYF. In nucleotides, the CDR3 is TGTGCCAGCAGTTCGCGGGACAGTAAAAACGAGCAGTACTTC.

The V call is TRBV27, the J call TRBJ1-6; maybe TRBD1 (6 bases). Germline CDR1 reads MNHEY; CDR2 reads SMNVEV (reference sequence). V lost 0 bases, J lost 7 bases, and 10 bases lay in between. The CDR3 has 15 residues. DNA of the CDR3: TGTGCCAGCAGTTTATCTTCAGGGGTCAATTCACCCCTCCACTTT. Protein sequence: CASSLSSGVNSPLHF.

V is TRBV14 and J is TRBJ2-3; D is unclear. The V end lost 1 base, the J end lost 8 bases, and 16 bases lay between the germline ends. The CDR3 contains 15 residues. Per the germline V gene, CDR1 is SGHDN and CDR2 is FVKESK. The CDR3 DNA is TGTGCCAGCAGCCAAGTGTTTGGGCGAGAACGTACGCAGTATTTT. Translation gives CASSQVFGRERTQYF.

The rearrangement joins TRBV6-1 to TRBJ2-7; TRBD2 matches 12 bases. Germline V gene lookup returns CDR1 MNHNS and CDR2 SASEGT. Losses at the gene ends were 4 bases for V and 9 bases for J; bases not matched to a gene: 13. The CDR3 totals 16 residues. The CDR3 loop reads CASSATSGGVYDRQYV. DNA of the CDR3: TGTGCCAGCAGTGCGACTAGCGGGGGAGTCTACGATCGGCAGTACGTC.

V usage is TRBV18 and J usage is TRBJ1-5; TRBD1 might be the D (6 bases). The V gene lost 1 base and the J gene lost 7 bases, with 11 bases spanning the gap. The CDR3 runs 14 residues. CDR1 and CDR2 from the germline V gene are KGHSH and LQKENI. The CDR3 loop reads CASSPRQGMQPQHF. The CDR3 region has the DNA TGTGCCAGCTCACCACGGCAGGGGATGCAGCCCCAGCATTTT. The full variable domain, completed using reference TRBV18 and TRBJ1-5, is NAGVMQNPRHLVRRRGQEARLRCSPMKGHSHVYWYRQLPEEGLKFMVYLQKENIIDESGMPKERFSAEFPKEGPSILRIQQVVRGDSAAYFCASSPRQGMQPQHFGDGTRLSIL.

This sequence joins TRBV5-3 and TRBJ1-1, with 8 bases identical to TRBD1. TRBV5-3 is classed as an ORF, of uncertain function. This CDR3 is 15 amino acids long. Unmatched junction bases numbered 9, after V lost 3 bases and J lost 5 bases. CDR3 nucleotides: TGTGCCAGAAGCTCCCCCGAGACAGGGGATACTGAAGCTTTCTTT. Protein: CARSSPETGDTEAFF.

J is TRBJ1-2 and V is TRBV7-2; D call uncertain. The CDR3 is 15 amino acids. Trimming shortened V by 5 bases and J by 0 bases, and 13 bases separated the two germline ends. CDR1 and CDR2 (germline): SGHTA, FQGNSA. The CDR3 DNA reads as TGTGCCAGCAGCCGAGAGGGCATCTCTAACTATGGCTACACCTTC. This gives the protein CASSREGISNYGYTF.

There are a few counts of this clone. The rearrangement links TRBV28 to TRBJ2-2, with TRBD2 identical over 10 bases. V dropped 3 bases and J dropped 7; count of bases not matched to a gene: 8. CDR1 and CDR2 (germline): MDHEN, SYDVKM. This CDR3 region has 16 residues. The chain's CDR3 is CASSFGAGGTYGELFF. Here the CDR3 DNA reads TGTGCCAGCAGTTTCGGAGCGGGGGGGACGTACGGGGAGCTGTTTTTT.

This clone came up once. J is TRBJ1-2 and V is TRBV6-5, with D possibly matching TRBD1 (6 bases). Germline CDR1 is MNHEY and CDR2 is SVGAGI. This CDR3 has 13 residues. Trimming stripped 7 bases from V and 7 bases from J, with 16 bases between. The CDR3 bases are TGTGCCAGCACCAAGGGACAACTATCTGGCTACACCTTC. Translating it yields CASTKGQLSGYTF.

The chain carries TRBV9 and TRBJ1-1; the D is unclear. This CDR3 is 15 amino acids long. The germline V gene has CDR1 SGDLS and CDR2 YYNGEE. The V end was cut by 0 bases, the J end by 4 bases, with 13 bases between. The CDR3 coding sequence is TGTGCCAGCAGCGTAGAGCCGGGTATGAGCACTGAAGCTTTCTTT. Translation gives CASSVEPGMSTEAFF.

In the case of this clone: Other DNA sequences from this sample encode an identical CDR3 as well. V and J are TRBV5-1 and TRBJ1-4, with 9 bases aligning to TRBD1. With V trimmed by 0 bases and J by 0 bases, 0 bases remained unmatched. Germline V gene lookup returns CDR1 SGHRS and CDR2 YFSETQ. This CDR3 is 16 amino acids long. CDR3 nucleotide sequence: TGCGCCAGCAGCTTGGGACAGGGGGCAACTAATGAAAAACTGTTTTTT. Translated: CASSLGQGATNEKLFF.

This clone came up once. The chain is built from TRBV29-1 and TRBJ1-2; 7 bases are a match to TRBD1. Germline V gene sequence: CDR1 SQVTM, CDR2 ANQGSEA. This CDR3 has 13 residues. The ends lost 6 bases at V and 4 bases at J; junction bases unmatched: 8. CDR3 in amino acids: CSVFDRESYGYTF. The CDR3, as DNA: TGCAGCGTGTTCGACAGGGAGTCCTATGGCTACACCTTC.

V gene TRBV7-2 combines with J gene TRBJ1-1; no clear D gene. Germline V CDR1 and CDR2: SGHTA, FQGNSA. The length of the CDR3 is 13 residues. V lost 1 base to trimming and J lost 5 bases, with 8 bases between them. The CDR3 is CASSLDMLTEAFF. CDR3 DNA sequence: TGTGCCAGCAGCTTAGACATGTTAACTGAAGCTTTCTTT.

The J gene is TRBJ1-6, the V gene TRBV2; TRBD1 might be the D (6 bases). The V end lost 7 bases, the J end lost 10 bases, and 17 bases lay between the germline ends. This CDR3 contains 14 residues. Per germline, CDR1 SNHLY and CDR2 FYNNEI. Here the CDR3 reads CASKGPGAKSPLHF. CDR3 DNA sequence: TGTGCCAGCAAAGGGCCAGGGGCTAAGTCACCCCTCCACTTT.

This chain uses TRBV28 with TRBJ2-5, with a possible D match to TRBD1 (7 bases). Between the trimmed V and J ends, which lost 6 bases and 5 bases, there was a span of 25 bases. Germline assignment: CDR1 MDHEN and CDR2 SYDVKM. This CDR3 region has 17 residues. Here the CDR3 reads CASSYRGGGGVGETQYF. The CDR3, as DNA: TGTGCCAGCAGCTACCGCGGAGGAGGGGGCGTTGGGGAGACCCAGTACTTC.

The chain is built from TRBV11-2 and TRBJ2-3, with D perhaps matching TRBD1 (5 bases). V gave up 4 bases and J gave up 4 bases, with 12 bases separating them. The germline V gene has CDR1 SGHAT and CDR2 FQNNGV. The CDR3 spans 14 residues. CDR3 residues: CASSSFARADTQYF. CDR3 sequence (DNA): TGTGCCAGCAGCTCATTCGCCAGGGCAGATACGCAGTATTTT. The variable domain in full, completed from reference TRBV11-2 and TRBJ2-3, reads EAGVAQSPRYKIIEKRQSVAFWCNPISGHATLYWYQQILGQGPKLLIQFQNNGVVDDSQLPKDRFSAERLKGVDSTLKIQPAKLEDSAVYLCASSSFARADTQYFGPGTRLTVL.

As DNA, the CDR3 is TGTGCCAGCAGTCCCGTGACAGCTCCAGATACGCAGTATTTT. This translates into CASSPVTAPDTQYF. The chain joins TRBV27 to TRBJ2-3, with a weak D call TRBD1 (5 bases). The V gene's germline CDR1 is MNHEY and CDR2 SMNVEV (reference sequence). V was pared by 5 bases and J by 4 bases, with 13 bases between. CDR3 size: 14 residues.

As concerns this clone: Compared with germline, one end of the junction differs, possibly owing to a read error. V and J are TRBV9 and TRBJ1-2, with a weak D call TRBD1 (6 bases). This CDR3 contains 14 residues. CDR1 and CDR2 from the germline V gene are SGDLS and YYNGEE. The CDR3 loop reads CASSVEAGEYDYTF. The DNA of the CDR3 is TGTGCCAGCAGCGTAGAAGCAGGGGAATATGACTACACCTTC.

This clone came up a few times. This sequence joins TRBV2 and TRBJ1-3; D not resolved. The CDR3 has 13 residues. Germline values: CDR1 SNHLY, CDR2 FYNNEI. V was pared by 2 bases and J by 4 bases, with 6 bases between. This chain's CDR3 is CASSELGGNTIYF. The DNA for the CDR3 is TGTGCCAGCAGTGAATTGGGCGGAAACACCATATATTTT.

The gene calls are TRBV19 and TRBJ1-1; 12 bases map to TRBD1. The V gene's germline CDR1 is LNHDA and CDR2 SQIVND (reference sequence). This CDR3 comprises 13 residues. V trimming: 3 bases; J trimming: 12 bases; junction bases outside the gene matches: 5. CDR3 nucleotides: TGTGCCAGTAGTATTGGGACAGGGGGCTCGTCTTTCTTT. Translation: CASSIGTGGSSFF.

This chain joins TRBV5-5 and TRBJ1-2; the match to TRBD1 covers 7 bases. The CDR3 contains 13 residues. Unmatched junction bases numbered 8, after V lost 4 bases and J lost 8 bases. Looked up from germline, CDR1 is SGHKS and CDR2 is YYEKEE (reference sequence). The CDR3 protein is CASSRRGGWGYTF. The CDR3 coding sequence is TGTGCCAGCAGCAGGCGAGGGGGCTGGGGCTACACCTTC.

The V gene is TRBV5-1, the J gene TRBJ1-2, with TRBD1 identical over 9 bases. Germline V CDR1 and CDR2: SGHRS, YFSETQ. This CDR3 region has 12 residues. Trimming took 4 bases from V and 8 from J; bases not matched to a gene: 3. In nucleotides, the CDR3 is TGCGCCAGCAGCCTTGGACAGGGGGGCTACACCTTC. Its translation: CASSLGQGGYTF.